This T cell receptor beta chain was found in a study of cytomegalovirus exposure and HLA in healthy donors. Overall study: From donors who were HLA-typed, an early data release held approximately 80 million unique TCRs.

Primers: 60 Vbeta forward and 13 Jbeta reverse. TCRdb keeps only in-frame clones here, not all; method: immunoSEQ multiplex PCR. The sample shows some 100,000 clones, 79% of them seen only once. Study observations and caveats: TCR beta chain V- and J-gene trimming was linked, in a later analysis, to a missense variant in DCLRE1C. Judged likely to be a sequencing artifact was a cluster of highly shared sequence variants.

CDR1 is SGHVS, CDR2 FQNEAQ, per germline. There are 17 residues in the CDR3. Trimming left V 4 bases short and J 0 bases short, with 16 bases between. Concerning this clone itself: Its specificity is unknown.

Material: PBMCs. The rearrangement uses TRBV7-8 and TRBJ2-4; D might be TRBD1 (6 bases). The TCR comes from a female donor in good health and CMV-seropositive. CDR3 loop: CASSSDTGSLAKNIQYF. The CDR3 region has the DNA TGTGCCAGCAGCTCCGACACAGGGTCCTTAGCCAAAAACATTCAGTACTTC.